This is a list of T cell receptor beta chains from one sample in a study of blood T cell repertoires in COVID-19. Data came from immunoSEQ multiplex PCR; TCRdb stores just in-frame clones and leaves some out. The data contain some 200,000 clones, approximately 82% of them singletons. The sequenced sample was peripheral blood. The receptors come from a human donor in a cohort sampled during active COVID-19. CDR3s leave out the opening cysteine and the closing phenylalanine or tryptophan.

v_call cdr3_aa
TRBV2 ASKGAPEQF
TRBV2 ASSEEGISGNTIY
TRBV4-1 ASSRESREAYEQY
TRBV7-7 ASSLAAGEAGELF
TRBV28 ASSPPREVGDEQF
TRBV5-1 ASSLEGTGNYGYT
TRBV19 ASSMRGNEQF
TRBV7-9 ASSPRQGSGANVLT
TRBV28 ASSETGTGSYNEQF
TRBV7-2 ASSFPSSGSPYEQY
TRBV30 AWSMGGSYQETQY
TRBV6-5 ASSPGTGIYGYT
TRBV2 ASSRTRTSSSYNEQF
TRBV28 ASSLLSGRVRRYNEQF
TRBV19 ASSKTSGSGETQY
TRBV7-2 ASSAQGFQSNTQY
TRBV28 ASSLGLDSYNSPLH
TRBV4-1 ASSHPSDEQF
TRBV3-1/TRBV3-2 ASSQPDRVNIQY
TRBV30 AWRGFPNEETQY
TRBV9 ASSEGIRGGADTQY
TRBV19 ASSIGGTGRYTEAF
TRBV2 ASFLWGRESSGNTIY
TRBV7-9 ASSLTLSRETQY
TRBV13 ASSFVGGGTDTQY
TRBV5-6 ASSLTGIATNEKLF
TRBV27 ASSARTSGSNEQF
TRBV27 ASSSLGALSTDTQY
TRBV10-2 ASSPAGGQTGELF
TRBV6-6 ASSLGASSGSRHEQY
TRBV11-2 ASSSNGVNEQF
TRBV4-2 ASSRLGWGQGAGTEAF
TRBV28 ASSLVSGNTGELF
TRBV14 ASSQEVAVRFVGELF
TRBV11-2 ASSSARGYEQY
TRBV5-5 ASSPGGTSGIYEQY
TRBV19 ASSWDRSYEQY
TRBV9 ASSPGLWGEQF
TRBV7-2 ASSLDSGTGELF
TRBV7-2 ASSLDRRYEQY
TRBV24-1 ATSDLGLADANTGELF
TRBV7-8 ASSVQGSGSYEQY
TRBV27 ASSLRGDQPQH
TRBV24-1 ATSDSGTSLADTQY
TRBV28 ASSLLQGNHYGYT
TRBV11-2 ASSLGTGLVNTEAF
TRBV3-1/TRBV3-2 ASRAGTRNIQY
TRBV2 ASNIQGLGGETQY
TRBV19 ASISSGRGTYNEQF
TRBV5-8 ASSQTGRPNTEAF
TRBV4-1 ASSQVGEGQPQH
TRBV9 ASSTRVYTGELF
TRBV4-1 ASSQVNLVSTDTQY
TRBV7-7 ASSKLSGSPDTQY
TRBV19 ASSIHGARGTDTQY
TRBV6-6 ASSTGVETQY
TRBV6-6 ASSYGRGLAGETQY
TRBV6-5 ATLKFANTGELF
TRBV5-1 ASSWGQGVRDEQY
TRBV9 ASSRGGSSYEQY